These 20 T cell receptor beta chains came from one sample sequenced in a study of shared clonotypes between healthy human individuals. Repertoires were generated with immunoSEQ multiplex PCR, while TCRdb's copy carries only in-frame clones and drops some. The profile shows approximately 620,000 clones, more than 95% of them singletons. Sequencing was done on a sample of naive CD4+ T cells sorted from blood. Subset meaning: CD45RA+ positively selected. All receptors come from a woman between 25 and 40 years old in good health.

The V and J genes are TRBV12-5 and TRBJ2-1, with TRBD2 matching 14 bases. The CDR3 has 15 amino acids. Germline-derived CDR1 and CDR2 are LGHNT and FRNRAP. The V gene end was trimmed by 4 bases and the J gene end by 7 bases; junction bases not matched to a gene: 3. The CDR3 DNA sequence: TGTGCTAGTGGTTCGGGACTAGCGGGAGTAAATGAGCAGTTCTTC. This encodes CASGSGLAGVNEQFF.

CDR3 in DNA: TGCGCCAGCAGTGAGTCTGGGCAGGGGAGGACTGAAGCTTTCTTT. Translation: CASSESGQGRTEAFF. The J gene is TRBJ1-1, the V gene TRBV10-1; a weak D match, TRBD1 (6 bases). Germline loops: CDR1 WNHNN, CDR2 SYGVQD (reference sequence). Deletions cut 0 bases from V and 5 bases from J, with 13 bases between. The CDR3 has 15 residues.

Note on this clone: Relative to the germline gene, one junction end is altered; a read error may explain this. The V gene is TRBV9, the J gene TRBJ2-2; D unclear. The CDR3 length is 15 residues. CDR1 and CDR2 (germline): SGDLS, YYNGEE. The chain's CDR3 is CVSSFRLGNTGELFF. The DNA for the CDR3 is TGTGTCAGCAGCTTTAGACTCGGAAACACCGGGGAGCTGTTTTTT.

The V call is TRBV2, the J call TRBJ1-5; D may be TRBD1 (5 bases). The CDR3 consists of 14 residues. Germline V lookup: CDR1 SNHLY, CDR2 FYNNEI. V was pared by 5 bases and J by 6 bases, with 14 bases between. The CDR3 region has the DNA TGTGCCAGCAGTCCCAGGGAGGACGGTCAGCCCCAGCATTTT. Translation: CASSPREDGQPQHF. Variable domain in full (rest from reference TRBV2 and TRBJ1-5): EPEVTQTPSHQVTQMGQEVILRCVPISNHLYFYWYRQILGQKVEFLVSFYNNEISEKSEIFDDQFSVERPDGSNFTLKIRSTKLEDSAMYFCASSPREDGQPQHFGDGTRLSIL.

V gene TRBV30 combines with J gene TRBJ1-2; D may be TRBD1 (6 bases). Germline CDR1 GTSNPN, CDR2 SVGIG (reference sequence). This CDR3 region has 12 residues. V was shortened by 2 bases and J by 7 bases, with 11 bases between the two germline ends. The CDR3 protein is CAWSRGAGGYTF. The DNA for the CDR3 is TGTGCCTGGAGTCGGGGGGCAGGTGGCTACACCTTC.

The chain recombines TRBV15 with TRBJ2-1; D is unresolved. The CDR3 extends over 13 amino acids. Trimming shortened V by 4 bases and J by 7 bases, and 11 bases separated the two germline ends. Germline V gene lookup returns CDR1 LNHNV and CDR2 YYDKDF (reference sequence). The DNA of the CDR3 is TGTGCCACCAGCAAACAATTCCAGAATGAGCAGTTCTTC. Translation gives CATSKQFQNEQFF.

This chain joins TRBV11-2 and TRBJ2-7; 11 nucleotides agree with TRBD2. This CDR3 spans 14 amino acids. CDR1 is SGHAT, CDR2 FQNNGV, per germline. After removal of 5 bases from V and 2 bases from J, the junction contained 2 bases not matched to a gene. CDR3 in DNA: TGTGCCAGCAGCGTGACTAGCGGGACCTACGAGCAGTACTTC. It codes for CASSVTSGTYEQYF. Drawing the rest from reference TRBV11-2 and TRBJ2-7, the complete variable domain is EAGVAQSPRYKIIEKRQSVAFWCNPISGHATLYWYQQILGQGPKLLIQFQNNGVVDDSQLPKDRFSAERLKGVDSTLKIQPAKLEDSAVYLCASSVTSGTYEQYFGPGTRLTVT.

The CDR3 loop reads CSVERTASYNEQFF. CDR3 in DNA: TGCAGCGTTGAAAGGACTGCTTCCTACAATGAGCAGTTCTTC. The chain is built from TRBV29-1 and TRBJ2-1; possibly TRBD2 for D (5 bases). Trimming cost V 2 bases and J 1 base, with 9 bases left between them. The CDR3 loop spans 14 amino acids. The germline V gene has CDR1 SQVTM and CDR2 ANQGSEA.

CDR3 coding DNA: TGTGCCACCAGGAAAGGGCACAGGGGAGCAAGTATAAATCCGGCACAGCCCCAGCATTTT. Translated, it gives CATRKGHRGASINPAQPQHF. This chain uses TRBV15 with TRBJ1-5; 7 nucleotides line up with TRBD1. V lost 6 bases and J lost 7; bases outside the gene matches: 27. The CDR3 is 20 amino acids. Germline lookup yields CDR1 LNHNV and CDR2 YYDKDF (reference sequence).

This chain joins TRBV6-6 and TRBJ1-2; D unclear. Trimming cost V 5 bases and J 8 bases, with 15 bases left between them. Germline-derived CDR1 and CDR2 are MNHNY and SVGAGI (reference sequence). This CDR3 comprises 13 residues. CDR3 sequence: CASSTTGSEGYTF. CDR3 coding DNA: TGTGCCAGCAGTACCACCGGGTCGGAGGGCTACACCTTC.

The V and J genes are TRBV4-2 and TRBJ2-6; no firm D call. V lost 0 bases and J lost 0, with 12 bases in between. The germline V gene encodes CDR1 LGHNA and CDR2 YNFKEQ. This CDR3 contains 18 residues. The CDR3 loop reads CASSQDVYISSGANVLTF. Written as DNA, the CDR3 is TGTGCCAGCAGCCAAGATGTCTATATCAGCTCTGGGGCCAACGTCCTGACTTTC.

The chain is built from TRBV18 and TRBJ1-3; 9 bases line up with TRBD1. After removal of 6 bases from V and 0 bases from J, the junction contained 6 bases not matched to a gene. CDR3 length: 16 amino acids. In germline, CDR1 is KGHSH, CDR2 LQKENI. The CDR3 coding sequence is TGTGCCAGCTCTCGAGACAGGGGGAGCTCTGGAAACACCATATATTTT. It specifies CASSRDRGSSGNTIYF.

The rearrangement joins TRBV18 to TRBJ2-3, with TRBD2 identical over 11 bases. Trimming at V came to 1 base and at J to 5 bases, leaving 5 bases not matched to a gene. This CDR3 region has 16 residues. Per the germline V gene, CDR1 is KGHSH and CDR2 is LQKENI. In DNA, the CDR3 is TGTGCCAGCTCACCACTAGCGGGAGGGCCGGGAGATACGCAGTATTTT. The encoded protein is CASSPLAGGPGDTQYF.

The chain carries TRBV28 and TRBJ2-5; D is unclear. Germline-derived CDR1 and CDR2 are MDHEN and SYDVKM. The CDR3 covers 11 residues. The V and J ends lost 6 bases and 5 bases respectively, with 7 bases between them. The CDR3 sequence: CASSPEETQYF. As DNA, the CDR3 is TGTGCCAGCAGCCCAGAGGAGACCCAGTACTTC.

The J gene is TRBJ1-2, the V gene TRBV11-2; 9 nucleotides agree with TRBD1. The J segment lost 2 bases and the V segment lost 6 bases, leaving 7 bases of the junction unmatched. Germline CDR1 and CDR2: SGHAT and FQNNGV. The length of the CDR3 is 15 residues. CDR3 amino acids: CASRTPGTGNYGYTF. The CDR3 region has the DNA TGTGCCAGCAGAACCCCCGGGACAGGGAACTATGGCTACACCTTC.

This chain joins TRBV5-1 and TRBJ1-1; unclear D gene. Germline CDR1 reads SGHRS; CDR2 reads YFSETQ. CDR3 length: 15 amino acids. Trimming removed 3 bases from V and 5 bases from J, with 17 bases in between. The CDR3 here is CASSWEPGQETEAFF. In DNA, the CDR3 is TGCGCCAGCAGCTGGGAACCGGGCCAGGAGACTGAAGCTTTCTTT.

This clone was seen just once. This chain links TRBV14 with TRBJ1-6, with TRBD1 matching over 7 bases. The CDR3 sequence is 15 residues long. V lost 4 bases to trimming and J lost 7 bases; unmatched junction nucleotides: 7. The V gene's germline CDR1 is SGHDN and CDR2 FVKESK. The CDR3 nucleotides are TGTGCCAGCAGCCGGAGGGGGACAGACAATTCACCCCTCCACTTT. As protein: CASSRRGTDNSPLHF. The full variable domain, rest sourced from reference TRBV14 and TRBJ1-6, is EAGVTQFPSHSVIEKGQTVTLRCDPISGHDNLYWYRRVMGKEIKFLLHFVKESKQDESGMPNNRFLAERTGGTYSTLKVQPAELEDSGVYFCASSRRGTDNSPLHFGNGTRLTVT.

This chain uses TRBV2 with TRBJ2-4; tentatively, D is TRBD1 (7 bases). Germline-derived CDR1 and CDR2 are SNHLY and FYNNEI. V lost 5 bases to trimming and J lost 3 bases, with 20 bases between them. The CDR3 has 17 residues. CDR3 in amino acids: CASSQGGLDRVKNIQYF. The CDR3, as DNA: TGTGCCAGCAGTCAGGGGGGCCTTGACAGGGTCAAAAACATTCAGTACTTC.

The chain recombines TRBV5-4 with TRBJ2-3, with 14 bases that match TRBD2. This CDR3 has 17 amino acids. Germline CDR1 is SGHNT and CDR2 is YYREEE (reference sequence). J was trimmed by 4 bases and V by 4 bases; bases with no gene match: 8. The CDR3 DNA follows: TGTGCCAGCAGCACCGGGACTAGCGGGAGTTATGCAGATACGCAGTATTTT. It specifies CASSTGTSGSYADTQYF.

The chain combines TRBV4-1 with TRBJ1-2, with 7 positions matching TRBD1. The trim removed 3 bases at V and 8 bases at J, leaving 9 bases unmatched. The CDR3 sequence is 14 residues long. Germline CDR1 reads MGHRA; CDR2 reads YSYEKL. The CDR3 coding sequence is TGCGCCAGCAGCCAGGCAGGGGGTACGGTAGGCTACACCTTC. Its protein product is CASSQAGGTVGYTF.